The 7 T cell receptor beta chains presented below share a single source sample, sequenced in a study of regulatory T cells in long-lasting Graves disease. Described time point: persistent/refractory GD, antithyroid drugs over 5 years with positive TRAb. PBMCs were the source of the RNA used for TCR sequencing. Assembly of TCR beta libraries relied on iRepertoire HTBI primers together with Arm-PCR of CDR3 regions. From the multiplex PCR reads, TCRdb called clonotypes with MiXCR, one entry per CDR3 protein. The sample carries hundreds of thousands of distinct CDR3 sequences, approximately 31% recorded once. This specimen consisted of peripheral blood mononuclear cells (PBMCs), obtained when the disease was refractory, from a patient treated with antithyroid drugs. The receptor source for this set is a female donor with Graves disease.

The chain is built from TRBV20-1 and TRBJ1-5; D is possibly TRBD1 (6 bases). CDR1 and CDR2 (germline): DFQATT, SNEGSKA (reference sequence). The CDR3 extends over 14 amino acids. Deletions cut 3 bases from V and 6 bases from J, with 15 bases between. For the CDR3, the DNA is TGCAGTGCTAGGGAGACAGGAGAGGGTCAGCCCCAGCATTTT. This gives the protein CSARETGEGQPQHF.

Comment on this clonotype: Relative to the germline gene, one junction end is altered; a read error may explain this. Here the CDR3 DNA reads TGTGCCAGCAGCATCACAGGGCACGGCAATCAGCCCCAGCATTTT. Translated: CASSITGHGNQPQHF. This chain links TRBV5-1 with TRBJ1-5, with a possible D match to TRBD1 (6 bases). The V gene's germline CDR1 is SGHRS and CDR2 YFSETQ. The CDR3 covers 15 residues. Variable domain in full (rest from reference TRBV5-1 and TRBJ1-5): KAGVTQTPRYLIKTRGQQVTLSCSPISGHRSVSWYQQTPGQGLQFLFEYFSETQRNKGNFPGRFSGRQFSNSRSEMNVSTLELGDSALYLCASSITGHGNQPQHFGDGTRLSIL.

The gene calls are TRBV15 and TRBJ1-4, with D hard to call. Trimming left V 0 bases short and J 8 bases short, with 16 bases between. This CDR3 is built from 16 residues. The germline V gene has CDR1 LNHNV and CDR2 YYDKDF (reference sequence). The CDR3 is CATSRDPGSVGEKLFF. CDR3 nucleotides: TGTGCCACCAGCAGAGATCCCGGTTCCGTAGGAGAAAAACTGTTTTTT.

This clonotype occurred a few times. V and J are TRBV10-2 and TRBJ2-7; 11 bases fit TRBD2. The CDR3 is 13 residues long. Germline lookup yields CDR1 WSHSY and CDR2 SAAADI. The ends lost 8 bases at V and 4 bases at J; junction bases unmatched: 4. The CDR3 loop is CASRSGRAYEQYF. As DNA, the CDR3 is TGCGCCAGCCGTAGCGGGAGGGCTTACGAGCAGTACTTC.

A note on this clonotype: This is likely a read error, given that the CDR3 carries no conserved phenylalanine or tryptophan at its end. The rearrangement joins TRBV28 to TRBJ1-1, with a tentative D call TRBD1 (6 bases). Germline-derived CDR1 and CDR2 are MDHEN and SYDVKM. V lost 2 bases, J lost 4 bases, and 23 bases lay in between. This CDR3 is built from 18 residues. CDR3 sequence (DNA): TGTGCCAGCAGTTTACCGCCTGAGGGGGAACAGGTTTTCACTGAAGCTTTCCTT. Protein product: CASSLPPEGEQVFTEAFL.

The chain couples TRBV10-3 to TRBJ2-7, with a possible D match to TRBD2 (6 bases). Trimming removed 0 bases from V and 0 bases from J, with 6 bases in between. The germline V gene has CDR1 ENHRY and CDR2 SYGVKD. CDR3 length: 14 residues. The CDR3 spells CAISESGSSYEQYF. CDR3 DNA sequence: TGTGCCATCAGTGAGTCCGGGAGCTCCTACGAGCAGTACTTC.

This clonotype occurred a few times. The genes are TRBV7-2 and TRBJ1-1; D call uncertain. The V and J ends lost 2 bases and 0 bases respectively, with 10 bases between them. The CDR3 contains 15 residues. CDR1 and CDR2 (germline): SGHTA, FQGNSA. As DNA, the CDR3 is TGTGCCAGCAGCTTAATTGCGTATCTGAACACTGAAGCTTTCTTT. Translated, it gives CASSLIAYLNTEAFF. Full variable domain (outside the CDR3, taken from reference TRBV7-2 and TRBJ1-1): GAGVSQSPSNKVTEKGKDVELRCDPISGHTALYWYRQSLGQGLEFLIYFQGNSAPDKSGLPSDRFSAERTGGSVSTLTIQRTQQEDSAVYLCASSLIAYLNTEAFFGQGTRLTVV.